The 27 T cell receptor beta chains presented below share a single source sample, sequenced in a study of lymphopenia after photon versus proton radiotherapy. Sequenced by immunoSEQ multiplex PCR; TCRdb stores in-frame clones only, minus some. This sample carries about 24,000 clones, roughly 80% of them seen once, and the ten largest clones take 21%. The sequences come from peripheral blood, collected from a patient treated with proton-based radiotherapy. These receptor sequences come from a woman in her 70s with pancreatic cancer.

The rearrangement joins TRBV18 to TRBJ2-3, with 9 nucleotides matching TRBD1. The CDR3 covers 15 residues. V lost 6 bases, J lost 5 bases, and 9 bases stayed unmatched. The germline CDR1 and CDR2 sequences are KGHSH and LQKENI. The CDR3 sequence is CASSQNGQGRDTQYF. The CDR3 DNA follows: TGTGCCAGCTCTCAAAACGGACAGGGGCGAGATACGCAGTATTTT.

In this sample, this clone turned up a few times. The chain couples TRBV6-6 to TRBJ2-1; 8 bases fit TRBD2. This CDR3 is built from 15 residues. Germline CDR1 reads MNHNY; CDR2 reads SVGAGI (reference sequence). V dropped 4 bases and J dropped 5; count of bases not matched to a gene: 7. The CDR3 DNA sequence: TGTGCCAGCAGTTGGAGCGGGAGTGTCGACAATGAGCAGTTCTTC. Amino acids: CASSWSGSVDNEQFF.

The chain joins TRBV7-9 to TRBJ2-5, with 8 nucleotides matching TRBD1. Trimming at V came to 6 bases and at J to 1 base, leaving 4 bases not matched to a gene. This CDR3 is built from 14 residues. CDR1 SEHNR and CDR2 FQNEAQ come from the germline V gene (reference sequence). DNA for the CDR3: TGTGCCAGCAGGAGGACAGGGCCCCAAGAGACCCAGTACTTC. It is translated as CASRRTGPQETQYF.

The chain joins TRBV11-2 to TRBJ1-5; 9 nucleotides match TRBD1. After removal of 4 bases from V and 0 bases from J, the junction contained 1 base not matched to a gene. Germline lookup yields CDR1 SGHAT and CDR2 FQNNGV. CDR3 length: 15 amino acids. CDR3 nucleotides: TGTGCCAGCAGCTCGGACAGGGGTAGCAATCAGCCCCAGCATTTT. It yields the protein CASSSDRGSNQPQHF. Together with reference TRBV11-2 and TRBJ1-5, the CDR3 gives the full variable domain: EAGVAQSPRYKIIEKRQSVAFWCNPISGHATLYWYQQILGQGPKLLIQFQNNGVVDDSQLPKDRFSAERLKGVDSTLKIQPAKLEDSAVYLCASSSDRGSNQPQHFGDGTRLSIL.

This clone has just a few counts. This sequence joins TRBV7-2 and TRBJ1-5; TRBD1 agrees at 8 bases. Germline-derived CDR1 and CDR2 are SGHTA and FQGNSA. V was clipped by 1 base and J by 6 bases; unmatched bases: 8. The CDR3 has 16 amino acids. The CDR3 sequence: CASSLDNRGSGQPQHF. DNA for the CDR3: TGTGCCAGCAGCTTAGATAACAGGGGGTCGGGTCAGCCCCAGCATTTT.

The V call is TRBV4-1, the J call TRBJ2-5, with 16 nucleotides matching TRBD2. V shed 4 bases, J shed 6 bases, and the junction held 8 bases outside the gene matches. Per germline, CDR1 MGHRA and CDR2 YSYEKL. The CDR3 is 17 residues long. CDR3 nucleotides: TGCGCCAGCAGCCCCCCGGGACTAGCGGGAGGGGGAAAGACCCAGTACTTC. Its protein is CASSPPGLAGGGKTQYF.

The J gene is TRBJ2-1, the V gene TRBV19; 9 positions match TRBD2. This CDR3 contains 14 residues. Germline V gene lookup returns CDR1 LNHDA and CDR2 SQIVND (reference sequence). V dropped 3 bases and J dropped 9; count of bases not matched to a gene: 6. The CDR3 loop is CASSMFSGSVEQFF. As DNA, the CDR3 is TGTGCCAGTAGTATGTTTAGCGGGAGTGTTGAGCAGTTCTTC.

This sequence joins TRBV7-3 and TRBJ2-5, with 10 positions matching TRBD2. The V segment lost 2 bases and the J segment 5 bases; nucleotides outside the gene matches: 11. CDR3 length equals 17 residues. Germline V gives CDR1 SGHTA, CDR2 FQGTGA. CDR3 coding DNA: TGTGCCAGCAGCTTACTCCCAGCGGGAGGGCCTCACGAGACCCAGTACTTC. Translation: CASSLLPAGGPHETQYF. Full variable domain (remainder filled in from reference TRBV7-3 and TRBJ2-5): GAGVSQTPSNKVTEKGKYVELRCDPISGHTALYWYRQSLGQGPEFLIYFQGTGAADDSGLPNDRFFAVRPEGSVSTLKIQRTERGDSAVYLCASSLLPAGGPHETQYFGPGTRLLVL.

This chain links TRBV7-3 with TRBJ2-1, with D maybe TRBD1 (6 bases). The V gene lost 5 bases and the J gene lost 5 bases, with 22 bases spanning the gap. The CDR3 contains 17 residues. From germline, CDR1 is SGHTA and CDR2 FQGTGA. The CDR3 region has the DNA TGTGCCAGCAGCCCCACGGCCCGACTGGGGGCTAACAATGAGCAGTTCTTC. The encoded protein is CASSPTARLGANNEQFF.

The chain recombines TRBV7-2 with TRBJ2-6; 9 nucleotides match TRBD1. Germline V gives CDR1 SGHTA, CDR2 FQGNSA. V dropped 7 bases and J dropped 2; count of bases not matched to a gene: 9. This CDR3 region has 17 residues. Written as DNA, the CDR3 is TGTGCCAGCATTCCGGGACAGGGAAGACCTGGGGCCAACGTCCTGACTTTC. It is translated as CASIPGQGRPGANVLTF.

The chain couples TRBV6-4 to TRBJ1-1; the D is unclear. The CDR3 spans 13 residues. Trimming stripped 6 bases from V and 5 bases from J, with 13 bases between. Germline CDR1 reads MRHNA; CDR2 reads SNTAGT. DNA of the CDR3: TGTGCCAGCAGGTTAGAGGTATGGACTGAAGCTTTCTTT. This encodes CASRLEVWTEAFF.

V is TRBV7-2 and J is TRBJ1-5; D perhaps matches TRBD1 (6 bases). CDR1 SGHTA and CDR2 FQGNSA come from the germline V gene. V shed 4 bases and J shed 2 bases, with 6 bases lying between them. The CDR3 totals 13 residues. The CDR3 protein is CASSSGGNQPQHF. The CDR3 bases are TGTGCCAGCAGCTCAGGGGGCAATCAGCCCCAGCATTTT.

The chain combines TRBV30 with TRBJ2-6; no clear D. Germline V gene sequence: CDR1 GTSNPN, CDR2 SVGIG (reference sequence). The V and J ends lost 4 bases and 1 base respectively, with 8 bases between them. The CDR3 covers 14 residues. The CDR3, as DNA: TGTGCCTGGATGGTGGAGTCTGGGGCCAACGTCCTGACTTTC. It is translated as CAWMVESGANVLTF.

This clone has more than one count but fewer than ten. This sequence joins TRBV5-1 and TRBJ1-5, with 7 bases lining up with TRBD1. J lost 0 bases, V lost 4 bases, and 4 bases had no gene match. Germline V gives CDR1 SGHRS, CDR2 YFSETQ. The CDR3 spans 15 residues. In nucleotides, the CDR3 is TGCGCCAGCAGCCTAGGGACAGATAGCAATCAGCCCCAGCATTTT. Translating gives CASSLGTDSNQPQHF.

This clone has just a few counts. The chain recombines TRBV19 with TRBJ2-2, with TRBD1 matching 7 bases. The V gene's germline CDR1 is LNHDA and CDR2 SQIVND (reference sequence). Losses at the gene ends were 8 bases for V and 0 bases for J; bases not matched to a gene: 6. CDR3 length equals 15 residues. The CDR3 DNA follows: TGTGCCAGTCAGACAGGGACAACGAACACCGGGGAGCTGTTTTTT. Protein product: CASQTGTTNTGELFF.

The rearrangement links TRBV6-6 to TRBJ2-1, with a tentative D call TRBD2 (6 bases). Trimming took 2 bases from V and 8 from J, leaving 13 bases between them. This CDR3 has 14 amino acids. Germline assignment: CDR1 MNHNY and CDR2 SVGAGI (reference sequence). The CDR3 sequence is CASSYDAGKDEQFF. CDR3 in DNA: TGTGCCAGCAGTTACGATGCGGGGAAGGATGAGCAGTTCTTC.

V gene TRBV28 combines with J gene TRBJ1-2; no clear D. The CDR3 is 13 residues long. Germline-derived CDR1 and CDR2 are MDHEN and SYDVKM. V was cut by 6 bases and J by 10 bases, with 18 bases left in between. The CDR3 region has the DNA TGTGCCAGCAGGACCGGGGTTGGCTTCCTCTACACCTTC. It yields the protein CASRTGVGFLYTF.

The rearrangement joins TRBV10-3 to TRBJ1-5; D unresolved. The CDR3 covers 13 residues. Germline lookup yields CDR1 ENHRY and CDR2 SYGVKD. V was shortened by 4 bases and J by 4 bases, with 8 bases between the two germline ends. CDR3 sequence: CAISASPNQPQHF. The CDR3 bases are TGTGCCATCAGTGCGAGTCCTAATCAGCCCCAGCATTTT.

This sequence joins TRBV6-1 and TRBJ2-3; 7 bases map to TRBD2. Germline CDR1 and CDR2: MNHNS and SASEGT. The CDR3 covers 14 residues. V was pared by 4 bases and J by 3 bases, with 4 bases of the junction left unmatched. The CDR3 is CASSVGGGTDTQYF. The CDR3 DNA reads as TGTGCCAGCAGTGTTGGGGGGGGTACAGATACGCAGTATTTT.

The genes are TRBV5-6 and TRBJ2-5; the D is unclear. The J call is uncertain, as TRBJ2-7 better fits the DNA end. Germline V gene lookup returns CDR1 SGHDT and CDR2 YYEEEE. This CDR3 has 14 residues. CDR3 protein: CASSLYQSSYEQYF. Written as DNA, the CDR3 is TGTGCCAGCAGCTTATACCAGAGCTCCTACGAGCAGTACTTC.

This chain connects TRBV7-3 to TRBJ2-1, with TRBD1 matching over 9 bases. Trimming took 5 bases from V and 7 from J; bases not matched to a gene: 9. The CDR3 is made up of 15 amino acids. Germline CDR1 is SGHTA and CDR2 is FQGTGA. The CDR3 reads CASSPAGTGPNEQFF. CDR3 DNA: TGTGCCAGCAGCCCAGCCGGGACAGGGCCTAATGAGCAGTTCTTC. The full variable domain, rest sourced from reference TRBV7-3 and TRBJ2-1, is GAGVSQTPSNKVTEKGKYVELRCDPISGHTALYWYRQSLGQGPEFLIYFQGTGAADDSGLPNDRFFAVRPEGSVSTLKIQRTERGDSAVYLCASSPAGTGPNEQFFGPGTRLTVL.

The chain has TRBV27 and TRBJ2-3, with TRBD1 identical over 9 bases. Germline CDR1 reads MNHEY; CDR2 reads SMNVEV (reference sequence). This CDR3 is 16 amino acids long. The J segment lost 2 bases and the V segment lost 5 bases, leaving 8 bases of the junction unmatched. CDR3 DNA sequence: TGTGCCAGCAGTCCCTATGGACAGGGGCCCACAGATACGCAGTATTTT. Translating it yields CASSPYGQGPTDTQYF.

This clone was seen a single time. V is TRBV27 and J is TRBJ2-7, with 7 nucleotides matching TRBD1. J was trimmed by 5 bases and V by 3 bases; bases with no gene match: 10. The CDR3 is 15 residues long. CDR1 is MNHEY and CDR2 is SMNVEV in the germline V gene (reference sequence). For the CDR3, the DNA is TGTGCCAGCAGTTTCTCGACAGGGCTCATCGACGAGCAGTACTTC. Translated: CASSFSTGLIDEQYF.

The chain has TRBV6-6 and TRBJ1-2, with TRBD1 matching 8 bases. This CDR3 comprises 16 residues. Germline trimming cut 5 bases from V and 3 bases from J; bases unmatched to any gene: 11. The germline V gene encodes CDR1 MNHNY and CDR2 SVGAGI (reference sequence). The CDR3 sequence is CASSSQGQAVDYGYTF. The CDR3 DNA sequence: TGTGCCAGCAGTAGTCAGGGACAGGCAGTCGACTATGGCTACACCTTC.

The chain recombines TRBV6-1 with TRBJ2-1; D is undetermined. This CDR3 has 13 amino acids. V dropped 2 bases and J dropped 3 bases, with 5 bases sitting between them. Germline V lookup: CDR1 MNHNS, CDR2 SASEGT. CDR3 DNA sequence: TGTGCCAGCAGTGAACGGGTCTACAATGAGCAGTTCTTC. It specifies CASSERVYNEQFF.

This clone has a single count. V gene TRBV30 combines with J gene TRBJ1-2, with D perhaps TRBD1 (5 bases). The CDR3 spans 12 residues. Trimming shortened V by 3 bases and J by 8 bases, and 13 bases separated the two germline ends. CDR1 is GTSNPN and CDR2 is SVGIG in the germline V gene (reference sequence). The CDR3 region has the DNA TGTGCCTGGAGCGGTGGGGGTCGGGGCTACACCTTC. This sequence encodes CAWSGGGRGYTF.

This clone was recorded a few times. The chain carries TRBV18 and TRBJ2-3; no clear D. Germline loops: CDR1 KGHSH, CDR2 LQKENI. V gave up 2 bases and J gave up 0 bases, with 12 bases separating them. The CDR3 consists of 16 residues. The CDR3 sequence is CASSPRATASTDTQYF. The CDR3 coding sequence is TGTGCCAGCTCACCAAGAGCTACAGCTAGCACAGATACGCAGTATTTT.